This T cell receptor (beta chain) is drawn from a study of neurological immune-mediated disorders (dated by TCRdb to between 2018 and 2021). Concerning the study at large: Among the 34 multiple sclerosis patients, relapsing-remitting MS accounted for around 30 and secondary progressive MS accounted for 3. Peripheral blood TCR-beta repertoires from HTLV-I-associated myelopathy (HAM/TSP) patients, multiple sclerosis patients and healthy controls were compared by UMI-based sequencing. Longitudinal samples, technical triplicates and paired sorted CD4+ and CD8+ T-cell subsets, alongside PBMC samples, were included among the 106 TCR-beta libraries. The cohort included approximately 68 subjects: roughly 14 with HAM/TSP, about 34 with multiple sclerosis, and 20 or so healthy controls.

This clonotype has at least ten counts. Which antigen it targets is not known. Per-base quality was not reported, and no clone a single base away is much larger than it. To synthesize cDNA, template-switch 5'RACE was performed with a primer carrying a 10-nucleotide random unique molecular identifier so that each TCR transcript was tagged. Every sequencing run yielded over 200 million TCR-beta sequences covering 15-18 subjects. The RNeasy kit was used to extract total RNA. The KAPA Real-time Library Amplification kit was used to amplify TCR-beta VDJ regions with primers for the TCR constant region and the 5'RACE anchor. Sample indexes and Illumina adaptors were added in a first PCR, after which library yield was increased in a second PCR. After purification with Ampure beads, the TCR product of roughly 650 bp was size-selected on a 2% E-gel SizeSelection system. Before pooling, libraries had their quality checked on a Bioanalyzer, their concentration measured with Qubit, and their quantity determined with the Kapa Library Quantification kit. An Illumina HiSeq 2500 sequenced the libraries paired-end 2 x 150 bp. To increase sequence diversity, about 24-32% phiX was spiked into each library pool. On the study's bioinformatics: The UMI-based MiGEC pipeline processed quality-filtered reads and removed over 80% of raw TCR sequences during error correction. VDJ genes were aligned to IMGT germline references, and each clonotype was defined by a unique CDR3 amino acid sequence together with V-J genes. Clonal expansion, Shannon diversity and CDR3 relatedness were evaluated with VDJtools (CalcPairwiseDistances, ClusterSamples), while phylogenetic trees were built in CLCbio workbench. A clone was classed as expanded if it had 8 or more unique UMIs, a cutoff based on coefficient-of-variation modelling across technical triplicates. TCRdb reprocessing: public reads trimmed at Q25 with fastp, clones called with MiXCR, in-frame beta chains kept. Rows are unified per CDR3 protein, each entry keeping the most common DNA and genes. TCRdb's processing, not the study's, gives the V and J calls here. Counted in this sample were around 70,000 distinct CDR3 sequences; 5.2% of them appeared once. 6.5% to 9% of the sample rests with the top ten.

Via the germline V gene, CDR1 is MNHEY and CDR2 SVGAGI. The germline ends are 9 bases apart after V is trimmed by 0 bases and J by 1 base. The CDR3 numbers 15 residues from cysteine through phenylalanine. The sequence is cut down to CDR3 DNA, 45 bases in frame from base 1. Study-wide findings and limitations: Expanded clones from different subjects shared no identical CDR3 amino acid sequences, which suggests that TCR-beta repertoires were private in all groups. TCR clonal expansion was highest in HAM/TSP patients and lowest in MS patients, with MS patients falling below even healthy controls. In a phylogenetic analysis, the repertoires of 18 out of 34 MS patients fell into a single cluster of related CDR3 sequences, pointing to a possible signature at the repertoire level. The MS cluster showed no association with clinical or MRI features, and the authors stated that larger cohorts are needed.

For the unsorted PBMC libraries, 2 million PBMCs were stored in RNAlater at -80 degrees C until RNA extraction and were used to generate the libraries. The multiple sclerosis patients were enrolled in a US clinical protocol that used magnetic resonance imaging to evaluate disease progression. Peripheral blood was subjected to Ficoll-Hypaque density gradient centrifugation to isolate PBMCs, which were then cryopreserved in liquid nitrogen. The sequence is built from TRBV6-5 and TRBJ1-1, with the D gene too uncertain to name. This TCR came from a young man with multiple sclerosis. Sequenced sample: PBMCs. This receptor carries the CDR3 CASSYSPGPNTEAFF. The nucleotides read TGTGCCAGCAGTTACTCCCCAGGACCGAACACTGAAGCTTTCTTT.